The rows below give T cell receptor beta chains drawn from one sample of a study of identical twins. MiXCR was run by TCRdb on the 5' RACE reads, yielding one entry per CDR3 protein. The table lists about 280,000 distinct CDR3 sequences, more than 6.5% of them singletons, with around 2.1% in the top ten. This sample was shared with a second study, whose subject was yellow fever vaccine responses in identical twins.

The sample comprised memory (CD45RO+) T cells sorted from blood. The receptors come from a woman aged 18 to 35 in good health. The CDR3 runs from the conserved cysteine through the conserved F or W. Each record gives: D gene, clone size, V gene, J gene, CDR3 protein, CDR3 DNA. D genes are given only for firm matches. Some rows mark clone size as missing; the rest say once, few, many or name a class of expanded clone.

d_call: NA
clone_size: NA
v_call: TRBV20-1
j_call: TRBJ2-3
cdr3_aa: CSEVRNPDTQYF
cdr3_nt: TGCAGTGAAGTAAGGAACCCAGATACGCAGTATTTT

d_call: TRBD2
clone_size: few
v_call: TRBV24-1
j_call: TRBJ2-1
cdr3_aa: CATSDWTSGSPYNEQFF
cdr3_nt: TGTGCCACCAGTGATTGGACTAGCGGGAGTCCCTACAATGAGCAGTTCTTC

d_call: NA
clone_size: many
v_call: TRBV6-1
j_call: TRBJ2-3
cdr3_aa: CASSDYTDTQYF
cdr3_nt: TGTGCCAGCAGCGACTACACAGATACGCAGTATTTT

d_call: NA
clone_size: many
v_call: TRBV3-1
j_call: TRBJ2-7
cdr3_aa: CASSQGFWGYEQYF
cdr3_nt: TGTGCCAGCAGCCAAGGTTTTTGGGGCTACGAGCAGTACTTC

d_call: TRBD1
clone_size: NA
v_call: TRBV5-1
j_call: TRBJ2-6
cdr3_aa: CASSGGQGVISNSGANVLTF
cdr3_nt: TGCGCCAGCAGCGGCGGACAGGGGGTCATCTCAAACTCTGGGGCCAACGTCCTGACTTTC

d_call: TRBD1
clone_size: many
v_call: TRBV5-6
j_call: TRBJ2-7
cdr3_aa: CASSGGTGPLYEQYF
cdr3_nt: TGTGCCAGCAGCGGGGGGACAGGTCCCCTCTACGAGCAGTACTTC

d_call: TRBD1
clone_size: many
v_call: TRBV5-1
j_call: TRBJ2-5
cdr3_aa: CASSTGQGPQETQYF
cdr3_nt: TGCGCCAGCAGCACGGGACAGGGACCTCAAGAGACCCAGTACTTC

d_call: NA
clone_size: many
v_call: TRBV28
j_call: TRBJ2-1
cdr3_aa: CASRRYNEQFF
cdr3_nt: TGTGCCAGCAGGCGCTACAATGAGCAGTTCTTC

d_call: NA
clone_size: NA
v_call: TRBV5-1
j_call: TRBJ1-1
cdr3_aa: CASSLGRLGAEAFF
cdr3_nt: TGCGCCAGCAGCTTAGGACGGCTAGGTGCTGAAGCTTTCTTT

d_call: NA
clone_size: many
v_call: TRBV7-2
j_call: TRBJ1-5
cdr3_aa: CASSLDSLNQPQHF
cdr3_nt: TGTGCCAGCAGCTTAGACAGCCTCAATCAGCCCCAGCATTTT

d_call: NA
clone_size: many
v_call: TRBV5-6
j_call: TRBJ2-6
cdr3_aa: CASSFGANVLTF
cdr3_nt: TGTGCCAGCAGCTTTGGCGCCAACGTCCTGACTTTC

d_call: NA
clone_size: few
v_call: TRBV20-1
j_call: TRBJ1-2
cdr3_aa: CSASPGRAGAVSGYTF
cdr3_nt: TGCAGTGCTAGCCCAGGGCGGGCAGGGGCTGTGAGTGGCTACACCTTC

d_call: TRBD2
clone_size: NA
v_call: TRBV7-6
j_call: TRBJ2-3
cdr3_aa: CASSLTSVRTDTQYF
cdr3_nt: TGTGCCAGCAGCTTGACTAGCGTGAGGACAGATACGCAGTATTTT

d_call: TRBD1
clone_size: once
v_call: TRBV19
j_call: TRBJ1-5
cdr3_aa: CASSILGQGNQPQHF
cdr3_nt: TGTGCCAGTAGTATACTGGGACAGGGGAATCAGCCCCAGCATTTT

d_call: NA
clone_size: NA
v_call: TRBV11-3
j_call: TRBJ2-7
cdr3_aa: CASSLGRMNEQYF
cdr3_nt: TGTGCCAGCAGCTTAGGGAGAATGAACGAGCAGTACTTC

d_call: NA
clone_size: NA
v_call: TRBV28
j_call: TRBJ2-5
cdr3_aa: CASRRADRAWETQYF
cdr3_nt: TGTGCCAGCAGACGGGCAGATCGGGCTTGGGAGACCCAGTACTTC

d_call: NA
clone_size: many
v_call: TRBV7-9
j_call: TRBJ2-7
cdr3_aa: CASSPRGSISLYEQYF
cdr3_nt: TGTGCCAGCAGCCCAAGAGGGTCTATTTCTTTATACGAGCAGTACTTC

d_call: NA
clone_size: many
v_call: TRBV11-2
j_call: TRBJ2-4
cdr3_aa: CASSLVDGARPKNIQYF
cdr3_nt: TGTGCCAGCAGCTTAGTGGACGGTGCGAGGCCCAAAAACATTCAGTACTTC

d_call: TRBD1
clone_size: NA
v_call: TRBV27
j_call: TRBJ2-7
cdr3_aa: CASRFDRVAYEQYF
cdr3_nt: TGTGCCAGCAGATTTGACAGGGTAGCCTACGAGCAGTACTTC

d_call: NA
clone_size: many
v_call: TRBV6-1
j_call: TRBJ1-3
cdr3_aa: CASSGVSGNTIYF
cdr3_nt: TGTGCCAGCAGTGGCGTCTCTGGAAACACCATATATTTT

d_call: NA
clone_size: few
v_call: TRBV10-1
j_call: TRBJ2-2
cdr3_aa: CASSRSSVNTGELFF
cdr3_nt: TGCGCCAGCAGTCGGTCGTCAGTAAACACCGGGGAGCTGTTTTTT

d_call: NA
clone_size: NA
v_call: TRBV20-1
j_call: TRBJ1-5
cdr3_aa: CSARDNGAPWPQHF
cdr3_nt: TGCAGTGCTAGAGATAACGGGGCTCCATGGCCCCAGCATTTT

d_call: TRBD2
clone_size: NA
v_call: TRBV7-8
j_call: TRBJ2-7
cdr3_aa: CASSLEGGKGYEQYF
cdr3_nt: TGTGCCAGCAGCTTAGAGGGAGGGAAAGGGTACGAGCAGTACTTC

d_call: NA
clone_size: NA
v_call: TRBV6-2/TRBV6-3
j_call: TRBJ2-2
cdr3_aa: CASSYSAQGIGELFF
cdr3_nt: TGTGCCAGCAGTTACTCGGCCCAGGGTATCGGGGAGCTGTTTTTT

d_call: TRBD1
clone_size: NA
v_call: TRBV6-1
j_call: TRBJ1-2
cdr3_aa: CASRSLTGIYGYTF
cdr3_nt: TGTGCCAGCAGGTCCCTGACAGGGATCTATGGCTACACCTTC